Below, 5 T cell receptor beta chains from the same sample are listed, as sequenced in a study of control samples from healthy donors and cancer patients. This table comes from immunoSEQ multiplex PCR, and its TCRdb copy is limited to in-frame clones, with some not included. The sample consists of about 34,000 clones, about 88% of them appearing once. The source material was PBMCs. The receptors shown here come from a woman aged 40-49 years with lung cancer.

V usage is TRBV25-1 and J usage is TRBJ1-2; the D is unclear. CDR3 size: 14 residues. Germline lookup yields CDR1 MGHDK and CDR2 SYGVNS. V lost 3 bases and J 4 bases, leaving 12 bases between the germline ends. The CDR3 sequence is CASSESEQSYGYTF. CDR3 bases: TGTGCCAGCAGTGAGTCTGAGCAGTCCTATGGCTACACCTTC.

CDR3 in DNA: TGCGCCAGCAGTGAGGATCGGACCGCCCTATACGAGCAGTACTTC. Translating gives CASSEDRTALYEQYF. The chain employs TRBV10-1 and TRBJ2-7; no clear D. Germline V CDR1 and CDR2: WNHNN, SYGVQD (reference sequence). The CDR3 loop spans 15 amino acids. The germline V and J ends were trimmed by 2 bases and 4 bases, with 15 bases remaining between them.

This rearrangement joins TRBV6-5 to TRBJ1-1, with unresolved D. The CDR3 has 11 residues. In germline, CDR1 is MNHEY, CDR2 SVGAGI. With 7 bases removed from V and 8 bases from J, the gap between germline ends came to 11 bases. The CDR3 bases are TGTGCCAGCAAGTGGCCGGACGAAGCTTTCTTT. It specifies CASKWPDEAFF.

This clone appeared a single time. The CDR3 loop reads CASSQVSAGWETQYF. In nucleotides, the CDR3 is TGCGCCAGCAGCCAAGTGTCTGCGGGGTGGGAGACCCAGTACTTC. The chain recombines TRBV4-1 with TRBJ2-5; D is perhaps TRBD2 (6 bases). CDR1 and CDR2 from the germline V gene are MGHRA and YSYEKL. V dropped 1 base and J dropped 5 bases, with 14 bases sitting between them. The CDR3 contains 15 residues.

V is TRBV28 and J is TRBJ1-5, with 7 positions matching TRBD1. The V gene's germline CDR1 is MDHEN and CDR2 SYDVKM. The CDR3 runs to 15 residues. V trimming: 6 bases; J trimming: 3 bases; junction bases outside the gene matches: 8. This CDR3 is CASSLQGRHNQPQHF. Here the CDR3 DNA reads TGTGCCAGCAGCTTACAGGGGAGACACAATCAGCCCCAGCATTTT.